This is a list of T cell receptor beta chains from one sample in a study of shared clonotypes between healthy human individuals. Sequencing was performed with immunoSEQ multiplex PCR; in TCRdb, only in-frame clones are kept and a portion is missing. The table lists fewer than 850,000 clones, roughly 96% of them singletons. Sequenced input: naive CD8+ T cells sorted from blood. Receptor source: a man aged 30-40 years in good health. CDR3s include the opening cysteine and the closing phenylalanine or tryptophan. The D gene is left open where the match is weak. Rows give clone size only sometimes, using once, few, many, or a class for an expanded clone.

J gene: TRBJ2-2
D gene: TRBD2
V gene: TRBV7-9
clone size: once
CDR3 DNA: TGTGCCAGCAGACCACGGGAGGGCCAAGCCGGGGAGCTGTTTTTT
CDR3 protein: CASRPREGQAGELFF

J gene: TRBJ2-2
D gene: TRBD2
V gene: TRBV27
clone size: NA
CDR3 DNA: TGTGCCAGCCGTCCTAGCGGGAGGGCCGGGGAGCTGTTTTTT
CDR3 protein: CASRPSGRAGELFF

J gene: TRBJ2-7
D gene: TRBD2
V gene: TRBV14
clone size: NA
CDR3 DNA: TGTGCCAGCAGCGAACTAGCGGGAGGGTACTACGAGCAGTACTTC
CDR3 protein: CASSELAGGYYEQYF

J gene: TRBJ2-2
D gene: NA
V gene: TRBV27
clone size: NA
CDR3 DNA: TGTGCCAGCAGTTTTTTGGTCCCGAACACCGGGGAGCTGTTTTTT
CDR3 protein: CASSFLVPNTGELFF

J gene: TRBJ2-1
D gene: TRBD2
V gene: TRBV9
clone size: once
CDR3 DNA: TGTGCCAGCAGCGCCCTAGCGGGAGTTAACTACAATGAGCAGTTCTTC
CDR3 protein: CASSALAGVNYNEQFF

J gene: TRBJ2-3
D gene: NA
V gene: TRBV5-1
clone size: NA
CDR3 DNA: TGCGCCAGCAGGGCCAGGGTTGAGGATACGCAGTATTTT
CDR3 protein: CASRARVEDTQYF

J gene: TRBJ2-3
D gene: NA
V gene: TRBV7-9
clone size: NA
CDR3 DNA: TGTGCCAGCAGCTTAGCGAGAGGTGGCACAGATACGCAGTATTTT
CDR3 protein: CASSLARGGTDTQYF

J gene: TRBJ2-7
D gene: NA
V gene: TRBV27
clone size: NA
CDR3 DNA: TGTGCCAGCAGTTTACTAGGGGATGAGCAGTACTTC
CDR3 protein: CASSLLGDEQYF

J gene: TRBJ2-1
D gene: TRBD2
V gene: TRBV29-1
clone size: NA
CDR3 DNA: TGCAGCGTTGAACTCCCTCTAGCGGGAGAGGACTATGAGCAGTTCTTC
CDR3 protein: CSVELPLAGEDYEQFF

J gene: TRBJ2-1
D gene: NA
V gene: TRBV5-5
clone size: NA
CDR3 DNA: TGTGCCAGCAGCACTCCGGGAGTGTACAATGAGCAGTTCTTC
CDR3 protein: CASSTPGVYNEQFF

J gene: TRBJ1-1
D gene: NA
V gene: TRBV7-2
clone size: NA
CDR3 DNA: TGTGCCAGCAGCCTGGGTCCGGACGCTGAAGCTTTCTTT
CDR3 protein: CASSLGPDAEAFF

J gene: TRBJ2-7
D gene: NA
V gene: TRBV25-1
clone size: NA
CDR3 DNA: TGTGCCAGCCTTACCCCCGGCAGACCCTACGAGCAGTACTTC
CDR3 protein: CASLTPGRPYEQYF

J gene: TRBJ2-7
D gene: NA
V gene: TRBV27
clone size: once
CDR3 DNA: TGTGCCAGCAGTTCCCCGGCGGGGCTCGAGCAGTACTTC
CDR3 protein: CASSSPAGLEQYF

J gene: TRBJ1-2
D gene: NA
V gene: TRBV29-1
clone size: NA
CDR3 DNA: TGCAGCGTTGAAGGGCGGCGGCAGGCGCCAGCTAACTATGGCTACACCTTC
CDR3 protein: CSVEGRRQAPANYGYTF

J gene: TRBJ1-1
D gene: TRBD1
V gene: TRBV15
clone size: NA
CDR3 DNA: TGTGCCACCAGCAACGGACAGGGGAACACTGAAGCTTTCTTT
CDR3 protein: CATSNGQGNTEAFF

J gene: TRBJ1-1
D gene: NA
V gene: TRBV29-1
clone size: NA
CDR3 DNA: TGCAGCGTGCCATGGGGCACTGAAGCTTTCTTT
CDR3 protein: CSVPWGTEAFF

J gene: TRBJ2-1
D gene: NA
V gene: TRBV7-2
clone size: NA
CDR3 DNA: TGTGCCAGCAGCTTATACAGAACCAATGAGCAGTTCTTC
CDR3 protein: CASSLYRTNEQFF

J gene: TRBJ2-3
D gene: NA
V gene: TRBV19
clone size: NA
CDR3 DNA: TGTGCCAGTAACAATGCCGGCCAGGGTACATCTGATACGCAGTATTTT
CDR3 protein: CASNNAGQGTSDTQYF

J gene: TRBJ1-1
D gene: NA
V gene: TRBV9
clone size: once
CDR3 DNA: TGTGCCAGCAGGAAGGGTGAAGGGACTGAAGCTTTCTTT
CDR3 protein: CASRKGEGTEAFF

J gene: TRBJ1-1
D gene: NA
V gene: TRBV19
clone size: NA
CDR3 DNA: TGTGCCAGTAGTATAGGTCAGATGAACACTGAAGCTTTCTTT
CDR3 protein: CASSIGQMNTEAFF

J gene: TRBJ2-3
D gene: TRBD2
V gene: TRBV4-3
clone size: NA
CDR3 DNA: TGCGCCAGCCGTACGACTAGCGGGAGGACAGATACGCAGTATTTT
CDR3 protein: CASRTTSGRTDTQYF

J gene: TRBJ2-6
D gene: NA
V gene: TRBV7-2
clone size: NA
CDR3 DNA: TGTGCCAGCAGCCCACAGTATTTC
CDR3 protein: CASSPQYF

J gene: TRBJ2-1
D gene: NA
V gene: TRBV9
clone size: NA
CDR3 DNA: TGTGCCAGCAGCGTAGGGGTTGAGGGATACAATGAGCAGTTCTTC
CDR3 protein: CASSVGVEGYNEQFF

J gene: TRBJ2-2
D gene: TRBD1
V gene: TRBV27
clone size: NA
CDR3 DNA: TGTGCCAGCAGTTACCGGGACAGGACATTCGGGGAGCTGTTTTTT
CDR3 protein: CASSYRDRTFGELFF

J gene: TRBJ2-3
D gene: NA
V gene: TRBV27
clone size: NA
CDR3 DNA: TGTGCCAGCAGTTTATCCTTCTCCTGGACTGGAGGGGAGCCCTTCATGCAGTATTTT
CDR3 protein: CASSLSFSWTGGEPFMQYF

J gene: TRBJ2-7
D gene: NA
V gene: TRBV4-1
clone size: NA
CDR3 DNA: TGCGCCAGCAGCACAGAGAAGTTTTACGAGCAGTACTTC
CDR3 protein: CASSTEKFYEQYF

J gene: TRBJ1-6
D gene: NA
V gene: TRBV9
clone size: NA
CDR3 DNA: TGTGCCAGTGGAGGGAATAATTCACCCCTCCACTTT
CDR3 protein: CASGGNNSPLHF

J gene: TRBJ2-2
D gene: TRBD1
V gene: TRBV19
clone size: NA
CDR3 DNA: TGTGCCAGTAGCAGGGGGACCGGGGAGCTGTTTTTT
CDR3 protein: CASSRGTGELFF

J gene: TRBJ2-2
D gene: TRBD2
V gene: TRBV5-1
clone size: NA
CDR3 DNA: TGCGCCAGCAGCTTACAGCTAGCGGGAGGGCCGGACGGGGAGCTGTTTTTT
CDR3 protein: CASSLQLAGGPDGELFF

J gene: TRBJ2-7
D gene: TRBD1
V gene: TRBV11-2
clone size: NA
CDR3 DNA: TGTGCCAGCAGCTTATCGGGACAGGGGGTTTACGAGCAGTACTTC
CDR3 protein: CASSLSGQGVYEQYF

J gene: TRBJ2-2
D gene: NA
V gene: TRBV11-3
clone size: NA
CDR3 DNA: TGTGCCAGCAGCTTAGATCAGGGCGGGGAGCTGTTTTTT
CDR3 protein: CASSLDQGGELFF

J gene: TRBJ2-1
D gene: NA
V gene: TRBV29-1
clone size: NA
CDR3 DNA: TGCAGCGTTGAAGAGGGCCGGAGTGAGCAGTTCTTC
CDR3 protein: CSVEEGRSEQFF

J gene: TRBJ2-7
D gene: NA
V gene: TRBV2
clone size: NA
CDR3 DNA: TGTGCCAGCTTGGGCCGCAAGCAGTACTTC
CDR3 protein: CASLGRKQYF

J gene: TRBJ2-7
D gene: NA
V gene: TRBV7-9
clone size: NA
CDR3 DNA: TGTGCCAGCAGCTCGGCCCTGGGGGAGCAGTACTTC
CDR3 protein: CASSSALGEQYF

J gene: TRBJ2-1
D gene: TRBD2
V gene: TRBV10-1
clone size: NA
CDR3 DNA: TGCGCCAGCATATTAGGCGGGAGGGCCGGGGATATATACAATGAGCAGTTCTTC
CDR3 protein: CASILGGRAGDIYNEQFF

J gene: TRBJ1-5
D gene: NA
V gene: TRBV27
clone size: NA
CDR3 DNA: TGTGCCAGCAGCTCTACAGGGTATCAGCCCCAGCATTTT
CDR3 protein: CASSSTGYQPQHF

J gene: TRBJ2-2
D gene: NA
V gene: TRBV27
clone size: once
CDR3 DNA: TGTGCCAGCAGTGGGTCAGTGGGTTCCGGGGAGCTGTTTTTT
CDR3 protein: CASSGSVGSGELFF

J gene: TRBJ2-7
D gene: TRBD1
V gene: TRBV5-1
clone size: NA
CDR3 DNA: TGCGCCAGCAGCGTAGGACAGGGCCTGCCAACCTACGAGCAGTACTTC
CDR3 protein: CASSVGQGLPTYEQYF

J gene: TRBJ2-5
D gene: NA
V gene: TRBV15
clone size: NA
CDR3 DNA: TGTGCCACCAGCATCCCCCGGGTGAAGGCCCAGAGGAGAGAGACCCAGTACTTC
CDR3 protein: CATSIPRVKAQRRETQYF

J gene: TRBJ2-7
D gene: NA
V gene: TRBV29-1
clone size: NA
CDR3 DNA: TGCAGCGTTGAAGCAGAATTGGACAGGGTCGGTGACGGGACTAGCTACTACGAGCAGTACTTC
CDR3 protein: CSVEAELDRVGDGTSYYEQYF

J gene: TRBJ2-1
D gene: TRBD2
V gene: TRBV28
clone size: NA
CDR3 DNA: TGTGCCAGTGTTGCGGGAGCATATGAGCAGTTCTTC
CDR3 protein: CASVAGAYEQFF

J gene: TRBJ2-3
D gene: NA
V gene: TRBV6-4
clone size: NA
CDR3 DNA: TGTGCCAGCATAGGGGGCCTTTGGGGGGAAAGCACAGATACGCAGTATTTT
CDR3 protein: CASIGGLWGESTDTQYF

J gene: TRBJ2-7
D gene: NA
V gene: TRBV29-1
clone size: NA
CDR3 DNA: TGCAGCGTTGAATTCTCGGGGGAGCGGGCCTACGAGCAGTACTTC
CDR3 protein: CSVEFSGERAYEQYF

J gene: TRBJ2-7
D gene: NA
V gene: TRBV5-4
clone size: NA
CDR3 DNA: TGTGCCAGCAGGCCTGACGTCGGGAGCTCCTACGAGCAGTACTTC
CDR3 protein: CASRPDVGSSYEQYF

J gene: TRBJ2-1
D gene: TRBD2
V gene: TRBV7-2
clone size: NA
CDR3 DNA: TGTGCCAGCAGCGGACACGGGACTAGCGGCAACAATGAGCAGTTCTTC
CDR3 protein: CASSGHGTSGNNEQFF

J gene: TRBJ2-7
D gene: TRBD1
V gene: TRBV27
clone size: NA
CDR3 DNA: TGTGCCAGCAGTCGCGGACAGGCCTACGAGCAGTACTTC
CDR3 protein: CASSRGQAYEQYF

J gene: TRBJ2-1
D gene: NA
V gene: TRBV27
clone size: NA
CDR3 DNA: TGTGCCAGCAGTCCTCAGACGGGCTGGATGTTGAATGAGCAGTTCTTC
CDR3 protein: CASSPQTGWMLNEQFF

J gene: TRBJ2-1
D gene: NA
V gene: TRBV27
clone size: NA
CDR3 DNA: TGTGCCAGTGCTAGGCTGGGCCTTTTCAATGAGCAGTTCTTC
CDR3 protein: CASARLGLFNEQFF

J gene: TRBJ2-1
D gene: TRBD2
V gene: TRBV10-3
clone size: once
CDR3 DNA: TGTGCCATCAGCGTCGGACTAGCGGGGGAGAATGAGCAGTTCTTC
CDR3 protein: CAISVGLAGENEQFF

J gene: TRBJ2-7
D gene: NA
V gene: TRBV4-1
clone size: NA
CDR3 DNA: TGCGCCAGCAGCCAAGTCATGGGACATGGGTACGAGCAGTACTTC
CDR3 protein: CASSQVMGHGYEQYF

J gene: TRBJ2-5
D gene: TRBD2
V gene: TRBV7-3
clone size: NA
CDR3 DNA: TGTGCCAGCAGCTGGCTAGCGGGAGGAAGGGAGACCCAGTACTTC
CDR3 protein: CASSWLAGGRETQYF

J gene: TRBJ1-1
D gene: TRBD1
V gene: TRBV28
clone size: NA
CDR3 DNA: TGTGCCAGCATCTGGACAGGGCCGAACACTGAAGCTTTCTTT
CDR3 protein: CASIWTGPNTEAFF

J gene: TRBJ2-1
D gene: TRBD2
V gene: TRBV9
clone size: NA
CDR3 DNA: TGTGCCAGCAGCGTAGAAGCGGGAGGGATCAATGAGCAGTTCTTC
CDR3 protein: CASSVEAGGINEQFF

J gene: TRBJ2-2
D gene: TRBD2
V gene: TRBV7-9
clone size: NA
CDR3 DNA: TGTGCCAGCAGCTTTCGGGCTAGCGGGACCCCCGGGGAGCTGTTTTTT
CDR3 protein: CASSFRASGTPGELFF